These 17 T cell receptor beta chains came from one sample sequenced in a study of blood T cell repertoires in COVID-19. Repertoires were generated with immunoSEQ multiplex PCR, while TCRdb's copy carries only in-frame clones and drops some. The sample has roughly 200,000 clones, approximately 90% seen once. Input material: peripheral blood. The source of these receptors is a young woman who had recovered from COVID-19.

The chain links TRBV5-1 to TRBJ2-7, with D perhaps matching TRBD2 (7 bases). Germline V gene lookup returns CDR1 SGHRS and CDR2 YFSETQ. V was trimmed by 4 bases and J by 3 bases, leaving 20 bases between them. The CDR3 covers 16 residues. This chain's CDR3 is CASSENPGEGFYEQYF. Here the CDR3 DNA reads TGCGCCAGCAGCGAAAATCCAGGGGAGGGTTTCTACGAGCAGTACTTC.

This clone was seen only once. The chain employs TRBV4-3 and TRBJ1-1; D ambiguous. Trimming removed 2 bases from V and 0 bases from J, with 10 bases in between. The germline V gene encodes CDR1 LGHNA and CDR2 YSLEER. The CDR3 has 15 amino acids. The CDR3 bases are TGCGCCAGCAGCCAAAGAGGCGTTATGAACACTGAAGCTTTCTTT. Encoded protein: CASSQRGVMNTEAFF.

The chain has TRBV19 and TRBJ1-6; possible D gene TRBD1, 5 bases. V shed 7 bases and J shed 13 bases, with 17 bases lying between them. Germline CDR1 reads LNHDA; CDR2 reads SQIVND (reference sequence). CDR3 length: 13 amino acids. The CDR3 loop reads CASTRQGGMPLHF. The CDR3 DNA reads TGTGCCAGTACCCGGCAGGGCGGGATGCCCCTCCACTTT. The full variable domain, completed using reference TRBV19 and TRBJ1-6, is DGGITQSPKYLFRKEGQNVTLSCEQNLNHDAMYWYRQDPGQGLRLIYYSQIVNDFQKGDIAEGYSVSREKKESFPLTVTSAQKNPTAFYLCASTRQGGMPLHFGNGTRLTVT.

This clone has just a few counts. The V and J genes are TRBV19 and TRBJ1-1; no definite D call. The CDR3 runs 11 residues. Trimming cost V 7 bases and J 1 base, with 4 bases left between them. Looked up from germline, CDR1 is LNHDA and CDR2 is SQIVND (reference sequence). The CDR3 sequence: CASTWNTEAFF. The CDR3 nucleotides are TGTGCCAGTACTTGGAACACTGAAGCTTTCTTT.

This chain connects TRBV5-4 to TRBJ1-2; D is possibly TRBD1 (6 bases). V lost 2 bases, J lost 0 bases, and 8 bases lay in between. Germline CDR1 SGHNT, CDR2 YYREEE (reference sequence). The CDR3 extends over 14 amino acids. The CDR3 DNA follows: TGTGCCAGCAGCTTCACAGGGTCTAACTATGGCTACACCTTC. Translated, it gives CASSFTGSNYGYTF.

The chain carries TRBV9 and TRBJ2-7, with 8 bases aligning to TRBD1. This CDR3 has 13 residues. Unmatched junction bases numbered 1, after V lost 3 bases and J lost 2 bases. CDR1 and CDR2 from the germline V gene are SGDLS and YYNGEE. The CDR3, as DNA: TGTGCCAGCAGCGCGGGACAGGCCTACGAGCAGTACTTC. Protein: CASSAGQAYEQYF.

V and J are TRBV11-3 and TRBJ2-2; D is possibly TRBD2 (5 bases). In germline, CDR1 is SGHNT, CDR2 YENEEA. Trimming took 0 bases from V and 0 from J, leaving 14 bases between them. This CDR3 region has 18 residues. DNA for the CDR3: TGTGCCAGCAGCTTAGATGGCGGGCCTTTATCGAACACCGGGGAGCTGTTTTTT. Translation gives CASSLDGGPLSNTGELFF.

The chain joins TRBV7-9 to TRBJ1-5, with 9 bases fitting TRBD1. J was trimmed by 2 bases and V by 5 bases; bases with no gene match: 4. The length of the CDR3 is 15 residues. Germline lookup yields CDR1 SEHNR and CDR2 FQNEAQ (reference sequence). The CDR3 nucleotides are TGTGCCAGCAGCGGGGGACAGGGAGGCAATCAGCCCCAGCATTTT. This encodes CASSGGQGGNQPQHF.

The chain employs TRBV15 and TRBJ2-7; perhaps TRBD1 as D (5 bases). CDR3 length equals 14 residues. Trimming removed 4 bases at V and 2 bases at J, with 12 bases between. Per the germline V gene, CDR1 is LNHNV and CDR2 is YYDKDF (reference sequence). The CDR3 coding sequence is TGTGCCACCAGCAACCGACAGAATCCCTACGAGCAGTACTTC. This sequence encodes CATSNRQNPYEQYF.

The rearrangement uses TRBV7-2 and TRBJ2-7; 8 bases align to TRBD1. V lost 5 bases, J lost 5 bases, and 11 bases stayed unmatched. Per germline, CDR1 SGHTA and CDR2 FQGNSA. The CDR3 length is 15 residues. In DNA form, the CDR3 reads TGTGCCAGCAGCCCCACGACCGGACAGGGCCACGAGCAGTACTTC. It specifies CASSPTTGQGHEQYF.

This chain links TRBV7-9 with TRBJ2-2; D might be TRBD2 (5 bases). Trimming removed 1 base from V and 5 bases from J, with 11 bases in between. CDR1 is SEHNR and CDR2 is FQNEAQ in the germline V gene (reference sequence). The CDR3 spans 15 residues. The CDR3 reads CASSLGLRRTGELFF. In nucleotides, the CDR3 is TGTGCCAGCAGCTTAGGCCTACGGAGGACCGGGGAGCTGTTTTTT.

The chain employs TRBV2 and TRBJ2-3, with D perhaps matching TRBD1 (6 bases). Germline CDR1 is SNHLY and CDR2 is FYNNEI. V was shortened by 3 bases and J by 3 bases, with 13 bases between the two germline ends. The CDR3 has 15 amino acids. CDR3 sequence: CASSEDRFETDTQYF. The CDR3 nucleotides are TGTGCCAGCAGTGAGGACAGATTCGAGACAGATACGCAGTATTTT.

V and J are TRBV4-2 and TRBJ2-3; weak D call: TRBD1 (5 bases). The CDR3 is made up of 15 amino acids. V dropped 2 bases and J dropped 9 bases, with 18 bases sitting between them. The germline V gene encodes CDR1 LGHNA and CDR2 YNFKEQ. The CDR3 loop is CASSQIEGVHGTQYF. The CDR3 bases are TGTGCCAGCAGCCAAATAGAAGGGGTCCACGGCACGCAGTATTTT.

Only a few counts were recorded for this clone. The chain is built from TRBV6-4 and TRBJ2-3; 11 bases align to TRBD2. The CDR3 is made up of 15 amino acids. Germline CDR1 is MRHNA and CDR2 is SNTAGT. The V and J ends lost 0 bases and 5 bases, in that order; junction bases with no gene match: 1. CDR3 bases: TGTGCCAGCAGTGACTCTAGCGGGGGGGTAGATACGCAGTATTTT. It yields the protein CASSDSSGGVDTQYF.

This clone was seen once. The genes are TRBV5-1 and TRBJ2-3; perhaps TRBD1 as D (5 bases). V was pared by 4 bases and J by 5 bases, with 17 bases between. The CDR3 length is 15 residues. Germline CDR1 is SGHRS and CDR2 is YFSETQ. CDR3 protein: CASSRKGPRQDTQYF. CDR3 coding DNA: TGCGCCAGCAGCCGTAAGGGGCCGAGGCAAGATACGCAGTATTTT.

The chain recombines TRBV5-1 with TRBJ2-2, with TRBD1 matching over 7 bases. The germline gives CDR1 SGHRS, CDR2 YFSETQ. V was pared by 3 bases and J by 6 bases, with 8 bases of the junction left unmatched. The CDR3 consists of 15 residues. The CDR3 DNA follows: TGCGCCAGCAGCTCCGGGACAGCAGCCCCCGGGGAGCTGTTTTTT. Its protein is CASSSGTAAPGELFF.

The chain is built from TRBV7-2 and TRBJ2-6, with D possibly matching TRBD2 (5 bases). This CDR3 is built from 17 residues. Per germline, CDR1 SGHTA and CDR2 FQGNSA. Trimming cost V 5 bases and J 0 bases, with 14 bases left between them. This chain's CDR3 is CASSPRELSSGANVLTF. The CDR3 nucleotides read TGTGCCAGCAGCCCGAGGGAGTTAAGCTCTGGGGCCAACGTCCTGACTTTC.